The clone carrying this T cell receptor (beta chain) appeared a few times. Time point reported: peripheral blood 6 weeks after treatment start. Using immunoSEQ multiplex PCR, the repertoire was profiled, and TCRdb retains in-frame clones only, with some absent. This sample has over 70,000 clones; around four fifths occur once, and the top ten carry approximately 8.4%. This entry is derived from a study of PD-L1 blockade in urothelial cancer. About the study: Patients started atezolizumab around 2014, 1,200 mg intravenously every 3 weeks. Most patients, about nine tenths of the roughly 30, were males with bladder-origin cancer.

This CDR3 has 14 residues. Germline assignment: CDR1 SEHNR and CDR2 FQNEAQ (reference sequence). The V and J ends lost 5 bases and 7 bases, in that order; junction bases with no gene match: 3. The source is a man between 70 and 80 years old with urothelial cancer. The rearrangement links TRBV7-9 to TRBJ1-6, with 9 bases that match TRBD1. The sample consisted of PBMCs, taken around atezolizumab (anti-PD-L1) treatment. CDR3 sequence reads: CASSTGQGNSPLHF. As DNA, the CDR3 is TGTGCCAGCAGCACCGGACAGGGGAATTCACCCCTCCACTTT.